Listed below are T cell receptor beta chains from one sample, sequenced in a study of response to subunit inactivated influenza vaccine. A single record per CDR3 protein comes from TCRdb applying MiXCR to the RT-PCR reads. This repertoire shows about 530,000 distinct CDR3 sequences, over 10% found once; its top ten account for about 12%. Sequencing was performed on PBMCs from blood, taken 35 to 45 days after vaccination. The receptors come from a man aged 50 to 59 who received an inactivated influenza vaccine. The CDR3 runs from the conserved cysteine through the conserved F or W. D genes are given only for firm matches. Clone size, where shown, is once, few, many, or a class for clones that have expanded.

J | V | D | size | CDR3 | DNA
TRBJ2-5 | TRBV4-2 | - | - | CASSPLLLCLRHF | TGTGCCAGCAGCCCACTGCTCCTCTGCTTGAGGCACTTC
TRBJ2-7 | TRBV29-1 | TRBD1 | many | CSVEAGQEYEQYF | TGCAGCGTTGAAGCAGGACAGGAGTACGAGCAGTACTTC
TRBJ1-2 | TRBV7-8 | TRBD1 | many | CASSLGQGAWGYTF | TGTGCCAGCAGCTTAGGACAGGGGGCTTGGGGCTACACCTTC
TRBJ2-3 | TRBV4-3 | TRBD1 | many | CASSQDRGQSDTQYF | TGCGCCAGCAGCCAAGACAGGGGGCAGTCCGATACGCAGTATTTT
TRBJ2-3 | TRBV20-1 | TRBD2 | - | CSAGLAGRTDTQYF | TGCAGTGCTGGCCTAGCGGGCCGCACAGATACGCAGTATTTT
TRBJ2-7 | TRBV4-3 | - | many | CASSQEGVSYEQYF | TGCGCCAGCAGCCAGGAAGGGGTCTCCTACGAGCAGTACTTC
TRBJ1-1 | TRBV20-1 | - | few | CSARPTGNTEAFF | TGCAGTGCTAGACCGACAGGGAACACTGAAGCTTTCTTT
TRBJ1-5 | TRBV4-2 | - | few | CASSQGGAHSNQPQHF | TGTGCCAGCAGCCAAGGGGGGGCCCATAGCAATCAGCCCCAGCATTTT
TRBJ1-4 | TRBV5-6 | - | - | CASSFWGSGEKLFF | TGTGCCAGCAGCTTTTGGGGCTCAGGTGAAAAACTGTTTTTT
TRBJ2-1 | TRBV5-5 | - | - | CASSLVVGLQFF | TGTGCCAGCAGCTTGGTGGTAGGTCTACAGTTCTTC
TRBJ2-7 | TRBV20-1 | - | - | CSAPWGTRVTYEQYF | TGCAGTGCGCCTTGGGGGACAAGGGTCACCTACGAGCAGTACTTC
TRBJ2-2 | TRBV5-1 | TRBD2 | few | CASSWSGGNTGELFF | TGCGCCAGCAGCTGGAGCGGGGGCAACACCGGGGAGCTGTTTTTT
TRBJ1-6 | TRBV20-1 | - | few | CSARDPGTSSYNSPLHF | TGCAGTGCTAGAGATCCCGGCACGAGCTCCTATAATTCACCCCTCCACTTT
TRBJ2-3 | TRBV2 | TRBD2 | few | CASSEGLAGTQYF | TGTGCCAGCAGCGAGGGACTAGCTGGTACGCAGTATTTT
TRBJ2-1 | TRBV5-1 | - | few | CASSTNSGNEQFF | TGCGCCAGCAGTACGAACAGCGGCAATGAGCAGTTCTTC
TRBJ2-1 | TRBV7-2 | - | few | CASSDGRVRYNEQFF | TGTGCCAGCAGCGACGGTCGGGTCAGGTACAATGAGCAGTTCTTC
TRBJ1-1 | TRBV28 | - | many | CASSFGGGRRTEAFF | TGTGCCAGCAGTTTCGGAGGGGGTAGGCGCACTGAAGCTTTCTTT
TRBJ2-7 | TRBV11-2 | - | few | CASTTRGKLYEQYF | TGTGCCAGCACCACCCGTGGAAAGCTCTACGAGCAGTACTTC
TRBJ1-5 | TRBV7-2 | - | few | CASSLGWRGNQPQHF | TGTGCCAGCAGCTTAGGTTGGAGGGGCAATCAGCCCCAGCATTTT
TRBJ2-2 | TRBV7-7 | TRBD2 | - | CASSPGTSGGAGELFF | TGTGCTAGCAGCCCGGGGACTAGCGGGGGAGCCGGGGAGCTGTTTTTT
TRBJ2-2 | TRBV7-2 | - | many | CASSPRAPWSTGELFF | TGTGCCAGCAGCCCCCGGGCCCCCTGGAGCACCGGGGAGCTGTTTTTT
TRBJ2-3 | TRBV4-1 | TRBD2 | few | CASSHRAPGLAGGRGTDTQYF | TGCGCCAGCAGCCACCGGGCACCGGGACTAGCGGGGGGTAGAGGCACAGATACGCAGTATTTT
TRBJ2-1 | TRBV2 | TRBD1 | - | CASSPGQGVYNEQFF | TGTGCCAGCAGTCCGGGACAGGGGGTTTACAATGAGCAGTTCTTC
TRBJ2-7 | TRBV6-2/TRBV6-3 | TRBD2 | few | CASSYMWTSVYEQYF | TGTGCCAGCAGTTACATGTGGACTAGCGTCTACGAGCAGTACTTC
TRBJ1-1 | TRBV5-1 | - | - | CASSPRPRDTEAFF | TGCGCCAGCAGCCCCCGGCCTAGAGACACTGAAGCTTTCTTT
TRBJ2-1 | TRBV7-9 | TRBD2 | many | CASSSYSGSSYNEQFF | TGTGCCAGCAGCTCATATAGCGGGAGCTCCTACAATGAGCAGTTCTTC
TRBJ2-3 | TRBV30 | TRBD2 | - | CAWRALAGPTDTQYF | TGTGCCTGGAGAGCTCTAGCGGGGCCCACAGATACGCAGTATTTT
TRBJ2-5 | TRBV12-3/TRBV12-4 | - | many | CASSLLRTTALQETQYF | TGTGCCAGCAGTTTACTGCGAACGACAGCGCTCCAAGAGACCCAGTACTTC